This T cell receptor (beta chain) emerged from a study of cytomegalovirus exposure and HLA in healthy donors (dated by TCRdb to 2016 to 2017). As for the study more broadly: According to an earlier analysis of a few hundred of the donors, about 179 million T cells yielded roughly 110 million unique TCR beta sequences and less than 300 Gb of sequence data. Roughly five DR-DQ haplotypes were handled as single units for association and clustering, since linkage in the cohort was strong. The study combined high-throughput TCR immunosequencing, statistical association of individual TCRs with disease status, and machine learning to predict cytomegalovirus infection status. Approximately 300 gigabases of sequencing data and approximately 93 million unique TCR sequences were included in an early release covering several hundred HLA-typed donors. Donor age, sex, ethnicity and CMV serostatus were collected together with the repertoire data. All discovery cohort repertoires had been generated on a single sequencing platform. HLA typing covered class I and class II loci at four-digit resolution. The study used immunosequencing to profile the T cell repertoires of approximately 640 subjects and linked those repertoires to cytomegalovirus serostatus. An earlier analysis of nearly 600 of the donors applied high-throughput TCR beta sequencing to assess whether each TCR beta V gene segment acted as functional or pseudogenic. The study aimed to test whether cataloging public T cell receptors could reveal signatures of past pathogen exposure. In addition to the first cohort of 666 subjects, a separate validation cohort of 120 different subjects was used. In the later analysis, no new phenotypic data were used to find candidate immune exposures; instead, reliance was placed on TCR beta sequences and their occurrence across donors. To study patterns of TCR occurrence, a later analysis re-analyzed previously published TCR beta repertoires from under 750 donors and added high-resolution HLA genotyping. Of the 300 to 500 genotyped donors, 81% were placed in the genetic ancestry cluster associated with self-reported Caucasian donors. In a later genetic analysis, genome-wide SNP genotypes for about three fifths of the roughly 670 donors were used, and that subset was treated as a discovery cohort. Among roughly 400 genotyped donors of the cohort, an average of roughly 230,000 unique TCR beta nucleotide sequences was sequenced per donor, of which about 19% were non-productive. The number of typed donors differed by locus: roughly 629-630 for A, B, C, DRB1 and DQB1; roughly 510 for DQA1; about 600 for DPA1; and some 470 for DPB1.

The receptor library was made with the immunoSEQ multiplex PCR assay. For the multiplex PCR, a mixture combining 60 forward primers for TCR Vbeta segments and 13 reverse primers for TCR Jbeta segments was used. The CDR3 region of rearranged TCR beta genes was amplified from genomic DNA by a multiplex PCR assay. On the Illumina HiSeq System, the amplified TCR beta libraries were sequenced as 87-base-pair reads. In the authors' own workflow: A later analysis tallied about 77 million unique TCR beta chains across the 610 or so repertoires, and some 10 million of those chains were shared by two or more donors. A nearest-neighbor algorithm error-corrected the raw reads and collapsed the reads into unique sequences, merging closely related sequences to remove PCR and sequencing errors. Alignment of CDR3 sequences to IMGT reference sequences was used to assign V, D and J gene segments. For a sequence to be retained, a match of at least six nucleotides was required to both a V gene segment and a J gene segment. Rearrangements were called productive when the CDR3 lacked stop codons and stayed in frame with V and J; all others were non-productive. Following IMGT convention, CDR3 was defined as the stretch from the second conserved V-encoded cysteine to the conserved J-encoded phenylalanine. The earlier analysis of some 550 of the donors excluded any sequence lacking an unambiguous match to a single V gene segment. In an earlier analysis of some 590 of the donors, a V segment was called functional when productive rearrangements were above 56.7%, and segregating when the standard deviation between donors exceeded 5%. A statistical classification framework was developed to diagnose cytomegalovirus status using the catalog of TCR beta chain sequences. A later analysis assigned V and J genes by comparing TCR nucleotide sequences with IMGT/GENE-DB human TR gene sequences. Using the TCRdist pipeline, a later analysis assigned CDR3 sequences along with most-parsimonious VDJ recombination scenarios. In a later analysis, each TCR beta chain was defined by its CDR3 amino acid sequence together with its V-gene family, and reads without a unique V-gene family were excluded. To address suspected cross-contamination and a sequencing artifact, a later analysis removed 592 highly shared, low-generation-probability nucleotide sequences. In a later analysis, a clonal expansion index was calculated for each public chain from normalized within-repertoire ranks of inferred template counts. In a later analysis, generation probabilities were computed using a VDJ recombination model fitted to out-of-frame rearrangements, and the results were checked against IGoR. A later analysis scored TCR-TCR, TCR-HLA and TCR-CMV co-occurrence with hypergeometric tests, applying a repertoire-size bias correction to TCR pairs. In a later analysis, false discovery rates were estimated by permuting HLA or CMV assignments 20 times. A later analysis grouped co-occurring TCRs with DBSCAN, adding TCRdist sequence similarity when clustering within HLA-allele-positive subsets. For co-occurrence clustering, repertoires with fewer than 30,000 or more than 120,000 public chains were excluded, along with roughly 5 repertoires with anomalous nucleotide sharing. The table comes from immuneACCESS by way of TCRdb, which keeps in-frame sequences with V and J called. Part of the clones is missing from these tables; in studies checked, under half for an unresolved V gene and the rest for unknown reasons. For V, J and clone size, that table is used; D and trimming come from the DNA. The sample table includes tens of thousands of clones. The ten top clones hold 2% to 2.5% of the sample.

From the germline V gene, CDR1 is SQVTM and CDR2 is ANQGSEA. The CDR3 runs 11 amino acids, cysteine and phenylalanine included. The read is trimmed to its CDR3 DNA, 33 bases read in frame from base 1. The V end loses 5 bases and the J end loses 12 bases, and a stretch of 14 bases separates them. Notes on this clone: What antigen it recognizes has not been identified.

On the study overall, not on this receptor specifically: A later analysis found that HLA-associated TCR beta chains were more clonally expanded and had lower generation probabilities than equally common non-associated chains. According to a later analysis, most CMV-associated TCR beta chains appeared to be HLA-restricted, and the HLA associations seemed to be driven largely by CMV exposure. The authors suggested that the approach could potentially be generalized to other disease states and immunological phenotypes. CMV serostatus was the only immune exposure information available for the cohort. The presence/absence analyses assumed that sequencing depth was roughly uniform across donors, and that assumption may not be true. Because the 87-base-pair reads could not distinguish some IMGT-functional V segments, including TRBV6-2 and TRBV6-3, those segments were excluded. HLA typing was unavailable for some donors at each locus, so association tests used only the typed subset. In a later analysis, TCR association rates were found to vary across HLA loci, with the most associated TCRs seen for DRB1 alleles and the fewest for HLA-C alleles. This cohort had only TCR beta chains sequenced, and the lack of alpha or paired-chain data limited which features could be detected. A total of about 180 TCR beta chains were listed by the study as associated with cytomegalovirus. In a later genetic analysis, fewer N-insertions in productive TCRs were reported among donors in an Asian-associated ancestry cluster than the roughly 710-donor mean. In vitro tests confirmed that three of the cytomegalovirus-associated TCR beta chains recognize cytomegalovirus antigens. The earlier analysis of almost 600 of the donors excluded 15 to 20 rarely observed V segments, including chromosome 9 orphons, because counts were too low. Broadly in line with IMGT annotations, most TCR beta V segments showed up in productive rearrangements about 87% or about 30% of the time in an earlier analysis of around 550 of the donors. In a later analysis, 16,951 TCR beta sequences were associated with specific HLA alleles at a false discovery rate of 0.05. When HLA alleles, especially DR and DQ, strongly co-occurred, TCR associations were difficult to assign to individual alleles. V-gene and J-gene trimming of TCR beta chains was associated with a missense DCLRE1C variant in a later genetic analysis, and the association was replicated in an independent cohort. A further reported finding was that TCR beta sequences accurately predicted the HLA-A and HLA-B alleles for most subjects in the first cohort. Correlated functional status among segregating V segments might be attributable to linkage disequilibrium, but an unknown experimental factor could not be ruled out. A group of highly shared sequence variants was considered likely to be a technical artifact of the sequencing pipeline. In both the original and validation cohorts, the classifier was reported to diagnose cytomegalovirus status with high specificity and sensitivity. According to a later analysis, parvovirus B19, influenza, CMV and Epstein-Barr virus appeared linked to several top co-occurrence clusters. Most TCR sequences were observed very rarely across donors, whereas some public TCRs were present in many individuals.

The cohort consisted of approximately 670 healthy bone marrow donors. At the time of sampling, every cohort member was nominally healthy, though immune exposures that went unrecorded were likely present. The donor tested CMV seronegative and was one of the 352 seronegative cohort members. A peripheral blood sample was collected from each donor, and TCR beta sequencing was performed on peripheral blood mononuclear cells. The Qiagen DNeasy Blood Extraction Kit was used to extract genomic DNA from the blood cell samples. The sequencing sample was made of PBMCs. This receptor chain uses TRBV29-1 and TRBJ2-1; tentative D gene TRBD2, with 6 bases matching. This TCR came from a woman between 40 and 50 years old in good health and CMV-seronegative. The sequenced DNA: TGCAGCGTTACCACAGGTAGCGGGCAGTTCTTC. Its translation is CSVTTGSGQFF.